A single sample is the source of the 6 T cell receptor beta chains below, sequenced in a study of patients and donors after allogeneic stem cell transplantation. A single record per CDR3 protein comes from TCRdb applying MiXCR to the RT-PCR reads. The table lists over 350,000 distinct CDR3 sequences, roughly 16% of them singletons. Source material: blood, either unsorted or a sorted T cell fraction (not recorded which). The origin of the receptors is a human donor who was either an allogeneic HSCT recipient or a stem cell or donor lymphocyte infusion donor (not recorded which). It is not recorded whose cells these are; they may come from a transplant donor.

This clonotype was counted a few times. V gene TRBV11-2 combines with J gene TRBJ2-1, with TRBD2 identical over 8 bases. CDR3 length equals 14 residues. Germline CDR1 SGHAT, CDR2 FQNNGV. V trimming: 3 bases; J trimming: 8 bases; junction bases outside the gene matches: 6. DNA for the CDR3: TGTGCCAGCAGCTTCAGACGGGAGGGCCATGAGCAGTTCTTC. Translating it yields CASSFRREGHEQFF.

This clonotype appeared a few times. The chain carries TRBV7-9 and TRBJ1-4, with a tentative D call TRBD1 (5 bases). Germline assignment: CDR1 SEHNR and CDR2 FQNEAQ (reference sequence). There are 15 residues in the CDR3. The V and J ends lost 4 bases and 6 bases respectively, with 15 bases between them. The CDR3 protein is CASSSIRVQDEKLFF. The CDR3, as DNA: TGTGCCAGCAGCTCAATCAGGGTTCAGGATGAAAAACTGTTTTTT.

V usage is TRBV6-1 and J usage is TRBJ2-1, with TRBD2 matching 11 bases. Germline CDR1 is MNHNS and CDR2 is SASEGT. This CDR3 spans 15 amino acids. V shed 4 bases, J shed 5 bases, and the junction held 4 bases outside the gene matches. This CDR3 reads CASSARLAGNNEQFF. In nucleotides, the CDR3 is TGTGCCAGCAGTGCCAGACTAGCGGGAAACAATGAGCAGTTCTTC.

V usage is TRBV20-1 and J usage is TRBJ1-1, with D uncertain. Germline V gene sequence: CDR1 DFQATT, CDR2 SNEGSKA (reference sequence). The CDR3 spans 11 residues. The V gene lost 3 bases and the J gene lost 5 bases, with 7 bases spanning the gap. The CDR3 region is CSARPSTEAFF. The CDR3 coding sequence is TGCAGTGCTAGGCCTAGTACTGAAGCTTTCTTT.

This clonotype turned up a few times. CDR3 bases: TGTGCCAGCAGTTTAGAGGGCCGAGCCAAAAACATTCAGTACTTC. Its translation is CASSLEGRAKNIQYF. The chain carries TRBV27 and TRBJ2-4; possibly TRBD2 for D (5 bases). V was pared by 2 bases and J by 0 bases, with 8 bases between. Germline assignment: CDR1 MNHEY and CDR2 SMNVEV (reference sequence). The length of the CDR3 is 15 residues.

This clonotype occurred a few times. The chain recombines TRBV7-2 with TRBJ1-2, with TRBD1 as a possible D gene (5 bases). V was pared by 5 bases and J by 8 bases, with 24 bases between. Germline V gives CDR1 SGHTA, CDR2 FQGNSA. The CDR3 contains 16 residues. The DNA for the CDR3 is TGTGCCAGCAGCCAAGGGAGGGGTGGGTCGGCATGGGGCTACACCTTC. Encoded protein: CASSQGRGGSAWGYTF.